This TCR beta chain was retrieved from a study of T cell changes during pregnancy in multiple sclerosis. The germline V and J ends were trimmed by 3 bases and 4 bases, with 15 bases remaining between them. Germline V gene data show CDR1 as MGHRA and CDR2 as YSYEKL. The CDR3 runs to 15 residues. Here immunoSEQ multiplex PCR was the method, and the copy in TCRdb shows in-frame clones only, minus some. Of tens of thousands of clones in the sample, almost 90% were seen once. This TCR derives from a female donor in good health, enrolled as a control in a pregnancy study. This chain connects TRBV4-1 to TRBJ2-5; D may be TRBD1 (5 bases). This material consisted of peripheral blood, taken after pregnancy. CDR3 sequence reads: CASSHPVQGGETQYF. CDR3 nucleotides: TGCGCCAGCAGCCACCCCGTCCAGGGCGGAGAGACCCAGTACTTC.